This record covers a single T cell receptor beta chain. Its antigen is unidentified. This entry is derived from a study of T cells in Graves' hyperthyroidism and ophthalmopathy. Study-wide results and limits: Ophthalmopathy could be told apart from stable hyperthyroidism with a 13 V-J model.

Exclusion criteria comprised uncontrolled infection, other autoimmune disease, pregnancy or lactation. Germline trimming cut 3 bases from V and 4 bases from J; bases unmatched to any gene: 1. CDR1 is DFQATT and CDR2 is SNEGSKA in the germline V gene (reference sequence). The CDR3 is 12 amino acids. TCR beta CDR3 sequences were amplified from RNA transcripts. Initially, a first-round RT-PCR of the TCR CDR3 employed the HTBI primer set. TCRdb itself ran the multiplex PCR reads through MiXCR, one entry per CDR3 protein. The sample carries 45,000 or so distinct CDR3 sequences, roughly 50% recorded once. Specimen: peripheral blood or thyroid tissue (not recorded which). The chain is built from TRBV20-1 and TRBJ2-5; 8 nucleotides align to TRBD2. The sequence was obtained from a woman aged 45-60 years with Graves' hyperthyroidism. The CDR3 region has the DNA TGCAGTGCTAGGCGGGGGGCAGAGACCCAGTACTTC. Protein: CSARRGAETQYF.